A single sample gave rise to the 16 T cell receptor beta chains below, sequenced in a study of T cells in Graves' hyperthyroidism and ophthalmopathy. TCR beta CDR3 regions were amplified from RNA transcripts. RT-PCR in the first round (using the HTBI primer set) targeted the TCR CDR3. In TCRdb, the multiplex PCR reads were re-called with MiXCR into one record per CDR3 protein. The sample has fewer than 650,000 distinct CDR3 sequences, about 45% seen once. Sequenced: peripheral blood or thyroid tissue (not recorded which). Receptors originate from an adult woman with Graves' disease, either hyperthyroidism or ophthalmopathy (not recorded which).

This clonotype turned up a few times. The chain employs TRBV7-9 and TRBJ2-2; D unclear. CDR1 is SEHNR and CDR2 is FQNEAQ in the germline V gene (reference sequence). This CDR3 comprises 10 residues. With 8 bases removed from V and 3 bases from J, the gap between germline ends came to 1 base. The CDR3 here is CASYTGELFF. The CDR3 DNA is TGTGCCAGCTACACCGGGGAGCTGTTTTTT.

The V gene is TRBV25-1, the J gene TRBJ1-2; 10 bases are shared with TRBD1. Unmatched junction bases numbered 4, after V lost 1 base and J lost 8 bases. This CDR3 is built from 14 residues. From germline, CDR1 is MGHDK and CDR2 SYGVNS. DNA for the CDR3: TGTGCCAGCAGTGAATTGACAGGGGGCCGCGGCTACACCTTC. This translates into CASSELTGGRGYTF.

The rearrangement links TRBV29-1 to TRBJ2-7; 10 bases match TRBD2. Germline V gene lookup returns CDR1 SQVTM and CDR2 ANQGSEA. CDR3 size: 13 residues. In DNA form, the CDR3 reads TGCAGTTTAGGGACTAGCGCTACCTACGAGCAGTACTTC. Its protein is CSLGTSATYEQYF.

This chain uses TRBV7-6 with TRBJ1-6; no reliable D call. CDR3 length: 16 residues. Per the germline V gene, CDR1 is SGHVS and CDR2 is FNYEAQ. V lost 0 bases to trimming and J lost 8 bases, with 14 bases between them. The CDR3 DNA reads as TGTGCCAGCAGCTTAGCGCATTCAGCCTCGGATTCACCCCTCCACTTT. Translation: CASSLAHSASDSPLHF.

V gene TRBV10-2 combines with J gene TRBJ1-2, with TRBD1 matching 9 bases. The CDR3 consists of 13 residues. CDR1 and CDR2 (germline): WSHSY, SAAADI. V was pared by 2 bases and J by 8 bases, with 3 bases of the junction left unmatched. The CDR3 region is CASSERDRDGYTF. The CDR3 nucleotides read TGCGCCAGCAGTGAGCGGGACAGGGACGGCTACACCTTC.

This clonotype was found many times. The chain employs TRBV29-1 and TRBJ2-2, with 9 bases matching TRBD1. The CDR3 is 14 residues long. The V and J ends lost 5 bases and 7 bases, in that order; junction bases with no gene match: 8. Per the germline V gene, CDR1 is SQVTM and CDR2 is ANQGSEA. The CDR3 region is CSVLGTGSGGELFF. Here the CDR3 DNA reads TGCAGCGTTTTGGGGACAGGGTCCGGCGGGGAGCTGTTTTTT.

This clonotype has a handful of counts. CDR3 region: CASSSTGRNRTF. The CDR3 bases are TGTGCCAGCAGCTCGACAGGGCGGAATCGCACCTTC. This chain joins TRBV7-9 and TRBJ1-2, with TRBD1 identical over 7 bases. J lost 13 bases, V lost 4 bases, and 9 bases had no gene match. Germline-derived CDR1 and CDR2 are SEHNR and FQNEAQ (reference sequence). CDR3 length: 12 residues.

This clonotype was counted ten times or more. J is TRBJ2-2 and V is TRBV7-9; the match to TRBD2 covers 7 bases. Germline V gene data show CDR1 as SEHNR and CDR2 as FQNEAQ (reference sequence). CDR3 size: 17 residues. V shed 2 bases, J shed 3 bases, and the junction held 9 bases outside the gene matches. CDR3 amino acids: CASSLREASGDTGELFF. In DNA, the CDR3 is TGTGCCAGCAGCTTACGGGAGGCTAGCGGTGACACCGGGGAGCTGTTTTTT.

This clonotype was picked up many times. This sequence joins TRBV2 and TRBJ1-2; D is undetermined. Germline CDR1 SNHLY, CDR2 FYNNEI. V was cut by 8 bases and J by 7 bases, with 14 bases left in between. The CDR3 extends over 12 amino acids. The CDR3 loop reads CASDGGPSGYTF. The CDR3 region has the DNA TGTGCCAGCGATGGTGGGCCGTCTGGCTACACCTTC. The full variable domain, its missing parts supplied by reference TRBV2 and TRBJ1-2, is EPEVTQTPSHQVTQMGQEVILRCVPISNHLYFYWYRQILGQKVEFLVSFYNNEISEKSEIFDDQFSVERPDGSNFTLKIRSTKLEDSAMYFCASDGGPSGYTFGSGTRLTVV.

This chain links TRBV29-1 with TRBJ1-1; D remains unclear. Germline V lookup: CDR1 SQVTM, CDR2 ANQGSEA. V dropped 6 bases and J dropped 4 bases, with 9 bases sitting between them. CDR3 length equals 11 residues. Written as DNA, the CDR3 is TGCAGCGTCCGCAGACTCACTGAAGCTTTCTTT. It translates to CSVRRLTEAFF.

This chain's CDR3 is CSAIPTGGGSTEAFF. CDR3 sequence (DNA): TGCAGCGCCATCCCGACAGGGGGAGGTAGTACTGAAGCTTTCTTT. The chain couples TRBV29-1 to TRBJ1-1; 9 bases match TRBD1. CDR1 is SQVTM, CDR2 ANQGSEA, per germline. The CDR3 has 15 amino acids. After removal of 7 bases from V and 5 bases from J, the junction contained 14 bases not matched to a gene.

This clonotype was counted many times. The chain combines TRBV7-9 with TRBJ1-5; possibly TRBD1 for D (5 bases). The germline gives CDR1 SEHNR, CDR2 FQNEAQ (reference sequence). Trimming shortened V by 8 bases and J by 2 bases, and 10 bases separated the two germline ends. The CDR3 is 13 amino acids. The CDR3 region has the DNA TGTGCCAGCGGGGGGGGTGGCAATCAGCCCCAGCATTTT. Protein: CASGGGGNQPQHF.

This clonotype has ten or more counts. V and J are TRBV6-6 and TRBJ1-4; D not resolved. The CDR3 consists of 14 residues. CDR1 is MNHNY, CDR2 SVGAGI, per germline (reference sequence). V gave up 5 bases and J gave up 1 base, with 8 bases separating them. CDR3 region: CASSGPVTNEKLFF. The DNA for the CDR3 is TGTGCCAGCAGTGGACCAGTAACTAATGAAAAACTGTTTTTT.

The CDR3 reads CASSLAPGDPEAFF. The CDR3 nucleotides are TGTGCCAGCAGCTTAGCTCCGGGTGATCCTGAAGCTTTCTTT. The V and J genes are TRBV7-8 and TRBJ1-1; D uncertain. CDR3 length: 14 residues. Between the trimmed V and J ends, which lost 0 bases and 6 bases, there was a span of 11 bases. Germline lookup yields CDR1 SGHVS and CDR2 FQNEAQ.

This chain connects TRBV7-2 to TRBJ2-7; D call uncertain. Germline-derived CDR1 and CDR2 are SGHTA and FQGNSA. The CDR3 has 14 amino acids. With 1 base removed from V and 4 bases from J, the gap between germline ends came to 11 bases. The CDR3 here is CASSLVFPVYEQYF. CDR3 in DNA: TGTGCCAGCAGCTTAGTTTTTCCGGTATACGAGCAGTACTTC.

This clonotype came up a few times. The chain joins TRBV5-1 to TRBJ1-1; D call uncertain. The V gene's germline CDR1 is SGHRS and CDR2 YFSETQ. The ends were cut back, 3 bases at V and 7 bases at J, with 16 bases in the middle. The CDR3 totals 14 residues. The chain's CDR3 is CASSWQTGEDEAFF. The CDR3 coding sequence is TGCGCCAGCAGCTGGCAGACCGGGGAGGATGAAGCTTTCTTT.